This TCR beta chain was sequenced in a study of PD-1 blockade in mismatch repair-deficient tumors. Study outcomes and limitations: Tumor-resident clones, often absent from pretreatment blood, expanded after pembrolizumab and then contracted.

About this clone itself: Its antigen is as yet unknown.

Sequencing used immunoSEQ multiplex PCR; TCRdb keeps in-frame clones, though not all of them. The table has under 150,000 clones, around 87% seen once. CDR1 GTSNPN and CDR2 SVGIG come from the germline V gene (reference sequence). The CDR3 runs to 14 residues. V lost 4 bases to trimming and J lost 7 bases; unmatched junction nucleotides: 8. This TCR was sampled from an adult with mismatch repair-deficient cancer. The chain has TRBV30 and TRBJ1-4; TRBD1 agrees at 8 bases. Sequencing used peripheral blood, obtained 44 weeks after starting pembrolizumab. The CDR3 is CAWNPTGDAEKLFF. The CDR3 nucleotides read TGTGCCTGGAACCCGACAGGGGACGCTGAAAAACTGTTTTTT.